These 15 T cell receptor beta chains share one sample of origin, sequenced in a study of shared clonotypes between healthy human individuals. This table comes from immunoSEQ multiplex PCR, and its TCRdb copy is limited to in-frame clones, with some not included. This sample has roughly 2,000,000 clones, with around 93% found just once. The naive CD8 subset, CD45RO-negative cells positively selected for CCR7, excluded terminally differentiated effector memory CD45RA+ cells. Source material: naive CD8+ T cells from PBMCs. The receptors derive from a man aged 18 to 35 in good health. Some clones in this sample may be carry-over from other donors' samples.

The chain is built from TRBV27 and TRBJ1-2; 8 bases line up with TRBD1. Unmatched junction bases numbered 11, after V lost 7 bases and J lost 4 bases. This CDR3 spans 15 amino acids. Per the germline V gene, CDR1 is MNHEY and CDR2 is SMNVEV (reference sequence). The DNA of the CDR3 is TGTGCCAGCACCCCTACCAGGGGGCAGGGCTATGGCTACACCTTC. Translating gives CASTPTRGQGYGYTF.

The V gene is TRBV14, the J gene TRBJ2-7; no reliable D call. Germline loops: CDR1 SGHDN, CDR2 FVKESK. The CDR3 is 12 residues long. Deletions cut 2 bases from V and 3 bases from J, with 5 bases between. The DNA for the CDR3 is TGTGCCAGCAGCCAATTTGGCTACGAGCAGTACTTC. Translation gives CASSQFGYEQYF.

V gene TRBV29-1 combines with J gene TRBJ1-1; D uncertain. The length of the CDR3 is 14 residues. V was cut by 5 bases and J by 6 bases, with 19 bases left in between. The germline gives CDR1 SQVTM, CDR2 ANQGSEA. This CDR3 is CSVKSEGFLPEAFF. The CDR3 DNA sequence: TGCAGCGTTAAATCGGAGGGCTTCCTTCCTGAAGCTTTCTTT.

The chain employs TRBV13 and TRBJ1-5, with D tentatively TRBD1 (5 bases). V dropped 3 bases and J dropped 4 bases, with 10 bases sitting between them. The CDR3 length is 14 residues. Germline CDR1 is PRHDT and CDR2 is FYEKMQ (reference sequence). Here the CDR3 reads CASSLGRENQPQHF. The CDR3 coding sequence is TGTGCCAGCAGCTTGGGACGGGAAAATCAGCCCCAGCATTTT.

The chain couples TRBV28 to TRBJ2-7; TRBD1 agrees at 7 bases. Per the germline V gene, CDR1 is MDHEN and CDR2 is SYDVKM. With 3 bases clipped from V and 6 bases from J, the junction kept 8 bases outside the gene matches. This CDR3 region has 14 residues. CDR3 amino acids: CASSFHRQGIEQYF. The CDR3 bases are TGTGCCAGCAGTTTTCACCGACAGGGAATCGAGCAGTACTTC.

CDR3: CASSQSETEIRTF. CDR3 DNA: TGCGCCAGCAGCCAATCCGAGACCGAGATCCGCACCTTC. The chain uses TRBV4-3 and TRBJ1-2; D is uncertain. V was clipped by 2 bases and J by 13 bases, with 17 bases between them. The CDR3 contains 13 residues. Germline CDR1 is LGHNA and CDR2 is YSLEER.

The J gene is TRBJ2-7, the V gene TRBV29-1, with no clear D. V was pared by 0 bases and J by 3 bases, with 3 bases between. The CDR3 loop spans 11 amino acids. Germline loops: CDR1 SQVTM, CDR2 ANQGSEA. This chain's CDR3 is CSVEDIYEQYF. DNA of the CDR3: TGCAGCGTTGAAGATATCTACGAGCAGTACTTC.

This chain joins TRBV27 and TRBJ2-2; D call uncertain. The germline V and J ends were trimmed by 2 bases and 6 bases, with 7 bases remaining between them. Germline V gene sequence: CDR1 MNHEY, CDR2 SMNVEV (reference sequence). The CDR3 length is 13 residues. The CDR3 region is CASSLREPGELFF. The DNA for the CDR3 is TGTGCCAGCAGTTTACGAGAGCCCGGGGAGCTGTTTTTT.

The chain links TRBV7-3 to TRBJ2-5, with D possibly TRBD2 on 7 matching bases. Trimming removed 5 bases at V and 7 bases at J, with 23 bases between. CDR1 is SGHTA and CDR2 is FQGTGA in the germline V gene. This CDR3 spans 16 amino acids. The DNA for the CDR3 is TGTGCCAGCAGCCCGTGGGGGGGGCCAGGGAGTGGGACCCAGTACTTC. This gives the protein CASSPWGGPGSGTQYF.

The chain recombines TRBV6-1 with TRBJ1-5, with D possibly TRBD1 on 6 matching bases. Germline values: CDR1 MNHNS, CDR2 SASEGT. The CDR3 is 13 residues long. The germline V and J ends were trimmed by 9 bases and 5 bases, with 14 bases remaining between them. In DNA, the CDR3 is TGTGCCAGTGGGTGGGGGCAGGATCAGCCCCAGCATTTT. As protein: CASGWGQDQPQHF.

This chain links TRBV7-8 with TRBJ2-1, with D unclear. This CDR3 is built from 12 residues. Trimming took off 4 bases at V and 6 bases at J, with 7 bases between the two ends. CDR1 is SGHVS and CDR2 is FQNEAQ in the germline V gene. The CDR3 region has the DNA TGTGCCAGCAGCTCTGGATCCAATGAGCAGTTCTTC. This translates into CASSSGSNEQFF.

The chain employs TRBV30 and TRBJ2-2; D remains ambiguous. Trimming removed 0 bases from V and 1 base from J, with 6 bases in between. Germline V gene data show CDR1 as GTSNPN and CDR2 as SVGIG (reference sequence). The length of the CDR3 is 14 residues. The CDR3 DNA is TGTGCCTGGAGTGTCGGGCGGAACACCGGGGAGCTGTTTTTT. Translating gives CAWSVGRNTGELFF. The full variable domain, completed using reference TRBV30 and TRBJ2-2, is SQTIHQWPATLVQPVGSPLSLECTVEGTSNPNLYWYRQAAGRGLQLLFYSVGIGQISSEVPQNLSASRPQDRQFILSSKKLLLSDSGFYLCAWSVGRNTGELFFGEGSRLTVL.

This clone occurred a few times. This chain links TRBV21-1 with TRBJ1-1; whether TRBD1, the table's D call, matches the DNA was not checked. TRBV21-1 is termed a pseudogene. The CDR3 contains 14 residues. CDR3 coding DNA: TGTGCCAGCAGCCCCAGGGGACATAACACTGAAGCTTTCTTT. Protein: CASSPRGHNTEAFF.

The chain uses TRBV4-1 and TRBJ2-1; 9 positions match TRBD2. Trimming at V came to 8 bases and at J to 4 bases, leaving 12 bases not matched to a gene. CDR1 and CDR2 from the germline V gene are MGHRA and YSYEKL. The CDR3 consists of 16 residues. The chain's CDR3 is CASVPTGTSRYNEQFF. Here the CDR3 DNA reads TGCGCCAGCGTCCCCACCGGGACTAGCCGTTACAATGAGCAGTTCTTC.

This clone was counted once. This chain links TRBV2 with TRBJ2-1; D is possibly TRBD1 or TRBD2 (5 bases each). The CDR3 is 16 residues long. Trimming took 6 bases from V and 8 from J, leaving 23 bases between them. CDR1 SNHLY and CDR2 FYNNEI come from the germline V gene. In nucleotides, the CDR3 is TGTGCCAGCAGCGTTAGGTTTACGGGGCCGGTAGATGAGCAGTTCTTC. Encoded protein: CASSVRFTGPVDEQFF.